This is a list of T cell receptor beta chains from one sample in a study of shared clonotypes between healthy human individuals. Using immunoSEQ multiplex PCR, the repertoire was profiled, and TCRdb retains in-frame clones only, with some absent. The profile shows some 2 million clones, approximately 95% of them singletons. Sequenced sample: naive CD8+ T cells sorted from blood. The receptor set was obtained from a man between 18 and 29 years old in good health. Both conserved end residues are part of each CDR3. D genes are given only for firm matches.

d_gene	v_gene	j_gene	CDR3aa
-	TRBV6-5	TRBJ1-4	CASSYVQDTNEKLFF
-	TRBV2	TRBJ2-1	CAGAFLPNEQFF
-	TRBV28	TRBJ1-2	CASSPTGFGYGYTF
TRBD1	TRBV7-2	TRBJ2-7	CASSPRDRGTYEQYF
-	TRBV11-2	TRBJ2-1	CASSKKRITGSSYNEQFF
-	TRBV27	TRBJ2-3	CASSLGGTVIVGDTQYF
TRBD1	TRBV5-4	TRBJ2-2	CASSLGGTGGNTGELFF
-	TRBV6-1	TRBJ2-7	CASSQGLSYEQYF
TRBD1	TRBV5-1	TRBJ1-2	CASSSSGTGQFNYGYTF
-	TRBV6-5	TRBJ2-1	CASSYSRSASYNEQFF
-	TRBV4-2	TRBJ2-2	CASSQEDGTYTGELFF
TRBD2	TRBV2	TRBJ2-1	CASSPQAGDYNEQFF
TRBD2	TRBV27	TRBJ2-7	CASSPLRASGSPEQYF
-	TRBV5-6	TRBJ2-7	CASSNGWTYEQYF
-	TRBV9	TRBJ2-2	CASSVDSGELFF
-	TRBV28	TRBJ2-7	CASSPTGLHEQYF
TRBD1	TRBV5-6	TRBJ1-2	CASIPTGGYGYTF
TRBD1	TRBV5-1	TRBJ2-3	CASSFGQATIDTQYF
-	TRBV5-1	TRBJ2-1	CASSLVGATGYEQFF
TRBD2	TRBV2	TRBJ2-1	CASRSSGAGNEQFF
-	TRBV9	TRBJ2-1	CASSPWGNEEQFF
TRBD2	TRBV2	TRBJ2-7	CASKDSGGQSSYEQYF